Listed below are T cell receptor beta chains from one sample, sequenced in a study of blood T cell repertoires in COVID-19. Method: immunoSEQ multiplex PCR; TCRdb's copy keeps in-frame clones and lacks some. The top ten clones hold 3.6% of a sample with approximately 210,000 clones, approximately 82% of them seen once. Sequencing was carried out using peripheral blood. These receptors originate from a woman older than 75 with acute or convalescent COVID-19. Both conserved end residues are part of each CDR3. The D gene is left open where the match is weak. Only some rows state a clone size, as once, few, many or a class for expanded clones.

V	size	J	length	D	DNA	CDR3
TRBV5-6	NA	TRBJ2-3	15	NA	TGTGCCAGCAGCTCATTCGGGGAAGGCACAGATACGCAGTATTTT	CASSSFGEGTDTQYF
TRBV15	NA	TRBJ1-4	15	NA	TGTGCCACCAGCAGAGGACTACCAACTAATGAAAAACTGTTTTTT	CATSRGLPTNEKLFF
TRBV6-5	NA	TRBJ1-2	16	NA	TGTGCCAGCAGTTACTCTGTTATCGGGGGGGGATATGGCTACACCTTC	CASSYSVIGGGYGYTF
TRBV5-1	NA	TRBJ2-3	14	NA	TGCGCCAGCAGCTTCAGGGCCCGCACAGATACGCAGTATTTT	CASSFRARTDTQYF
TRBV5-5	once	TRBJ1-2	12	NA	TGTGCCAGCAGATTGACAGGCTATGGCTACACCTTC	CASRLTGYGYTF
TRBV15	NA	TRBJ2-1	15	TRBD2	TGTGCCACCAGCAGAGATATCGGGGGGGTGAATGAGCAGTTCTTC	CATSRDIGGVNEQFF
TRBV30	NA	TRBJ2-3	13	TRBD2	TGTGCCCATAGCGGGGGGAACACAGATACGCAGTATTTT	CAHSGGNTDTQYF
TRBV7-2	NA	TRBJ2-1	15	NA	TGTGCCAGCAGCCAACGGGCAGGGATGCTCGGTGAGCAGTTCTTC	CASSQRAGMLGEQFF
TRBV10-3	NA	TRBJ1-2	13	TRBD1	TGTGCCACCGGACAGGAATGGGACTATGGCTACACCTTC	CATGQEWDYGYTF
TRBV20-1	few	TRBJ1-5	14	NA	TGCAGTGCTAGTTGGGGCCCTAGCAATCAGCCCCAGCATTTT	CSASWGPSNQPQHF
TRBV2	few	TRBJ1-5	15	TRBD1	TGTGCCAGCAGTGCTCGGGACAGGGTTGGTCAGCCCCAGCATTTT	CASSARDRVGQPQHF
TRBV5-1	NA	TRBJ1-1	15	NA	TGCGCCAGCAGCTTGGGCGCGGGACGGAACACTGAAGCTTTCTTT	CASSLGAGRNTEAFF
TRBV2	NA	TRBJ2-5	16	TRBD2	TGTGCCAGCAGTGAAGTCCTAGCGGGGGGGCGGGAGACCCAGTACTTC	CASSEVLAGGRETQYF
TRBV7-9	NA	TRBJ2-3	16	TRBD2	TGTGCCAGCAGCAGCCGGACTAGCGGGCACACAGATACGCAGTATTTT	CASSSRTSGHTDTQYF
TRBV6-5	NA	TRBJ1-1	14	NA	TGTGCCAGCAGCTACAAGGACGGAGGATTTGAAGCTTTCTTT	CASSYKDGGFEAFF
TRBV2	NA	TRBJ1-1	14	NA	TGTGCCAGCAGGTTGGGACACGCGAACACTGAAGCTTTCTTT	CASRLGHANTEAFF
TRBV2	NA	TRBJ2-1	15	TRBD2	TGTGCCAGCAAAGCCGGGACTAGCGGCAGTAATGAGCAGTTCTTC	CASKAGTSGSNEQFF
TRBV19	NA	TRBJ1-1	17	TRBD1	TGTGCCAGTAGTATTTCTACATGGGGACAGCCGAACACTGAAGCTTTCTTT	CASSISTWGQPNTEAFF
TRBV7-9	NA	TRBJ1-6	14	NA	TGTGCCAGCACCCCGTGGACAGATAATTCACCCCTCCACTTT	CASTPWTDNSPLHF
TRBV9	NA	TRBJ2-3	15	NA	TGTGCCAGCAGCGCCAACTCCGTCTCCATAGATACGCAGTATTTT	CASSANSVSIDTQYF
TRBV18	NA	TRBJ1-6	14	NA	TGTGCCAGCTCACGAGACAGTAATAATTCACCCCTCCACTTT	CASSRDSNNSPLHF
TRBV5-1	NA	TRBJ1-2	15	TRBD1	TGCGCCAGCAGCTTGGCCTTGGGACAGGAACCTCCCGGGTCCTTC	CASSLALGQEPPGSF
TRBV30	once	TRBJ2-7	13	NA	TGTGCCTGCAGGGTTCAAGGATCCTACGAGCAGTACTTC	CACRVQGSYEQYF
TRBV6-1	NA	TRBJ1-2	19	TRBD1	TGTGCCAGCAGTGGAGGACTGTTAGTAGGGGGCAATCTTCCCTATGGCTACACCTTC	CASSGGLLVGGNLPYGYTF
TRBV6-1	NA	TRBJ2-5	13	NA	TGTGCCAGCGTAAGGGAGATCCAAGAGACCCAGTACTTC	CASVREIQETQYF
TRBV6-5	few	TRBJ1-6	16	TRBD1	TGTGCCAGCAGTTATTTTTCGGGACAGGGGGGGTCACCCCTCCACTTT	CASSYFSGQGGSPLHF
TRBV5-6	NA	TRBJ1-4	14	NA	TGTGCCAGCAGCTTGTTGGCCATTAATGAAAAACTGTTTTTT	CASSLLAINEKLFF
TRBV7-2	once	TRBJ1-3	15	NA	TGTGCCAGCAGCTTAGTGACAGGTGGAGGAAACACCATATATTTT	CASSLVTGGGNTIYF
TRBV6-5	NA	TRBJ1-2	13	NA	TGTGCCAGCAGTTTCCTCCAATCGGGGGACTACACCTTC	CASSFLQSGDYTF
TRBV12-3/TRBV12-4	NA	TRBJ1-2	12	NA	TGTGCCAGCAGCACACCTGGCTATGGCTACACCTTC	CASSTPGYGYTF
TRBV6-2/TRBV6-3	NA	TRBJ1-1	13	NA	TGTGCCAGCAGTTACACCGACTACACTGAAGCTTTCTTT	CASSYTDYTEAFF
TRBV28	NA	TRBJ1-4	16	NA	TGTGCCAGCAGTTTACCCCTCGGAGGCGCTAATGAAAAACTGTTTTTT	CASSLPLGGANEKLFF
TRBV6-6	NA	TRBJ1-1	14	NA	TGTGCCAGCAGTTACTCGACAGGTTACACTGAAGCTTTCTTT	CASSYSTGYTEAFF
TRBV11-3	few	TRBJ2-5	15	TRBD2	TGTGCCAGCAGCTTTTGGCTAGCGGGGGAAGAGACCCAGTACTTC	CASSFWLAGEETQYF
TRBV19	NA	TRBJ1-4	16	NA	TGTGCCAGTAGTATAACCGGGACACCTTTTAATGAAAAACTGTTTTTT	CASSITGTPFNEKLFF
TRBV6-5	NA	TRBJ1-2	14	TRBD1	TGTGCCAGCAGTTACCGGACAGGGAGGGATGGCTACACCTTC	CASSYRTGRDGYTF
TRBV9	NA	TRBJ1-2	14	NA	TGTGCCAGCAGCGTCACAGTCATTAACTATGGCTACACCTTC	CASSVTVINYGYTF
TRBV7-2	NA	TRBJ1-2	14	TRBD1	TGTGCCAGCAGCCCGGGGACAGCTAACTATGGCTACACCTTC	CASSPGTANYGYTF
TRBV5-1	once	TRBJ2-3	16	TRBD2	TGCGCCAGCAGCCCCGACCTAGCGGGGACCACAGATACGCAGTATTTT	CASSPDLAGTTDTQYF
TRBV18	NA	TRBJ1-3	17	TRBD1	TGTGCCAGCTCACCACTACACAGGGGCTTGGCTGGAAACACCATATATTTT	CASSPLHRGLAGNTIYF
TRBV9	NA	TRBJ1-6	15	NA	TGTGCCAGCAGCCGTAACCCGACGGGAAATTCACCCCTCCACTTT	CASSRNPTGNSPLHF
TRBV3-1/TRBV3-2	NA	TRBJ1-6	14	NA	TGTGCCAGCCAAACAGCGCGCGGGGGTTCACCCCTCCACTTT	CASQTARGGSPLHF
TRBV3-1/TRBV3-2	NA	TRBJ1-4	15	TRBD1	TGTGCCAGCAGCCGACCGGGACAGGGGCGTAGTGAACTGTTTTTT	CASSRPGQGRSELFF
TRBV7-9	NA	TRBJ2-7	15	NA	TGTGCCAGCAGCTCTGGACAGAGAAACTCCTACGAGCAGTACTTC	CASSSGQRNSYEQYF
TRBV7-2	NA	TRBJ2-2	19	TRBD2	TGTGCCAGCAGCTTAGGCCAGCGACTAGCGGGGGGTTACACCGGGGAGCTGTTTTTT	CASSLGQRLAGGYTGELFF
TRBV5-4	NA	TRBJ2-2	15	TRBD2	TGTGCCAGCAGCTTGTTGTGGGGGGGCACCGGGGAGCTGTTTTTT	CASSLLWGGTGELFF
TRBV9	NA	TRBJ1-1	14	NA	TGTGCCAGCAGCGTAGTGAGAGAGAACACTGAAGCTTTCTTT	CASSVVRENTEAFF
TRBV6-1	NA	TRBJ1-1	12	TRBD1	TGTGCCAGCAGCCGGGGACAGAATGAAGCTTTCTTT	CASSRGQNEAFF
TRBV6-2/TRBV6-3	few	TRBJ2-7	15	NA	TGTGCCAGCAGTTACTCAGAGACAGGAACCTACGAGCAGTACTTC	CASSYSETGTYEQYF
TRBV2	few	TRBJ2-7	11	NA	TGTGCCAGCACCCAGGGATACGAGCAGTACTTC	CASTQGYEQYF
TRBV27	NA	TRBJ1-4	12	NA	TGTGCCAGCAGTTTTCTTAATGAAAAACTGTTTTTT	CASSFLNEKLFF
TRBV11-2	NA	TRBJ2-3	18	TRBD2	TGTGCCAGCAGCTTACTAGCGGGGTACTCAGGATACACAGATACGCAGTATTTT	CASSLLAGYSGYTDTQYF
TRBV5-1	NA	TRBJ1-2	13	NA	TGCGCCAGCAGCTTGGCCTATCAGGTGGGCTACACCTTC	CASSLAYQVGYTF
TRBV2	NA	TRBJ2-5	14	TRBD2	TGTGCCAGCAGTCCTAGCGGGGTCCAAGAGACCCAGTACTTC	CASSPSGVQETQYF
TRBV28	NA	TRBJ2-7	14	NA	TGTGCCAGCAGTTTAGCCACGGGGGGCCGCGAGCAGTACTTC	CASSLATGGREQYF
TRBV4-2	NA	TRBJ2-1	16	TRBD2	TGTGCCAGCAGCCAGGGGCCCGGCGGGGGTTACAATGAGCAGTTCTTC	CASSQGPGGGYNEQFF
TRBV27	NA	TRBJ1-1	14	NA	TGTGCCAGCAGTTCATCCCAGGGGAACACTGAAGCTTTCTTT	CASSSSQGNTEAFF
TRBV7-9	NA	TRBJ1-1	15	NA	TGTGCCAGCAGCTTAGAACGGACAAGGAACACTGAAGCTTTCTTT	CASSLERTRNTEAFF